Below are 7 T cell receptor beta chains sequenced from a single sample in a study of read filtering for tumor transcriptome and immune sequencing. The library was built from about 400 ng RNA with molecular barcoded adaptors for alpha/delta and beta/gamma chains. Using its own MiXCR run on the reads, TCRdb lists one record per CDR3 protein. The data hold about 58,000 distinct CDR3 sequences, with more than 9% observed a single time. Material for sequencing was a population of CD138-negative cells sorted from bone marrow. The source is a donor at least 40 years old with multiple myeloma.

This clonotype showed up many times. V usage is TRBV5-1 and J usage is TRBJ2-1; TRBD1 aligns across 7 bases. CDR1 is SGHRS and CDR2 is YFSETQ in the germline V gene. CDR3 size: 14 residues. V lost 0 bases, J lost 6 bases, and 3 bases stayed unmatched. The CDR3 DNA reads as TGCGCCAGCAGCTTGGAGGGGGACAGCAATGAGCAGTTCTTC. Its protein is CASSLEGDSNEQFF.

Concerning this clonotype itself: A read error is possible here, since a much larger clone lies one base away. The V call is TRBV9, the J call TRBJ2-1, with 7 bases identical to TRBD1. The germline V gene has CDR1 SGDLS and CDR2 YYNGEE. The CDR3 has 13 residues. The CDR3 region is CASTRGQDNGQFF. CDR3 coding DNA: TGTGCCAGCACCAGAGGACAGGACAATGGGCAGTTCTTC.

This clonotype was found many times. The chain joins TRBV30 to TRBJ1-5; no clear D. The CDR3 has 16 amino acids. Between the trimmed V and J ends, which lost 3 bases and 2 bases, there was a span of 17 bases. Germline lookup yields CDR1 GTSNPN and CDR2 SVGIG (reference sequence). This chain's CDR3 is CAWSPPTQSGNQPQHF. The CDR3 DNA reads as TGTGCCTGGAGCCCCCCGACCCAGTCGGGCAATCAGCCCCAGCATTTT. The variable domain in full, with the rest retrieved from reference TRBV30 and TRBJ1-5, is SQTIHQWPATLVQPVGSPLSLECTVEGTSNPNLYWYRQAAGRGLQLLFYSVGIGQISSEVPQNLSASRPQDRQFILSSKKLLLSDSGFYLCAWSPPTQSGNQPQHFGDGTRLSIL.

This clonotype was counted at least ten times. This chain joins TRBV20-1 and TRBJ2-7, with D tentatively TRBD1 (6 bases). CDR3 size: 13 residues. Germline V lookup: CDR1 DFQATT, CDR2 SNEGSKA (reference sequence). The ends were cut back, 4 bases at V and 0 bases at J, with 10 bases in the middle. The CDR3 DNA reads TGCAGTGCTACCGGACAGAACTCCTACGAGCAGTACTTC. Translated, it gives CSATGQNSYEQYF.

This clonotype was recorded many times. The chain recombines TRBV25-1 with TRBJ2-1; D unresolved. The germline V gene has CDR1 MGHDK and CDR2 SYGVNS. Trimming took off 6 bases at V and 0 bases at J, with 6 bases between the two ends. This CDR3 spans 13 amino acids. CDR3 DNA: TGTGCCAGCAGGGTCGGCTCCTACAATGAGCAGTTCTTC. It specifies CASRVGSYNEQFF.

This clonotype was counted ten times or more. CDR3 nucleotides: TGTGCCAGCAGCAGTGGGACAGGGGTTCAGCCCCAGCATTTT. Protein sequence: CASSSGTGVQPQHF. This chain links TRBV5-6 with TRBJ1-5; TRBD1 matches 10 bases. Germline V gene data show CDR1 as SGHDT and CDR2 as YYEEEE. There are 14 residues in the CDR3. V shed 4 bases, J shed 6 bases, and the junction held 4 bases outside the gene matches.

This clonotype was seen ten or more times. V is TRBV13 and J is TRBJ1-6, with TRBD1 as a possible D gene (5 bases). Germline V gene lookup returns CDR1 PRHDT and CDR2 FYEKMQ (reference sequence). With 5 bases removed from V and 0 bases from J, the gap between germline ends came to 11 bases. The CDR3 is 16 residues long. CDR3 sequence reads: CASSRRGSSYNSPLHF. CDR3 bases: TGTGCCAGCAGCCGCCGGGGGAGCTCCTATAATTCACCCCTCCACTTT.